The rows below give T cell receptor beta chains drawn from one sample of a study of blood T cell repertoires in COVID-19. Method: immunoSEQ multiplex PCR; TCRdb's copy keeps in-frame clones and lacks some. The data hold 290,000 or so clones, with roughly nine tenths observed a single time. The sequenced material came from PBMCs or T cells enriched from blood (not recorded which). These receptors were obtained from a woman between 18 and 29 years old who had recovered from COVID-19. The CDR3 runs from the conserved cysteine through the conserved F or W. A D gene is named only where the DNA matches it firmly. Only part of the rows carry a size: once, few, many, or a class if the clone is expanded.

abundance: NA
j_gene: TRBJ2-7
d_gene: NA
v_gene: TRBV11-3
CDR3nt: TGTGCCAGCAGCTTAAATCAGAACTCCTACGAGCAGTACTTC
CDR3aa: CASSLNQNSYEQYF

abundance: NA
j_gene: TRBJ2-5
d_gene: TRBD2
v_gene: TRBV2
CDR3nt: TGTGCCAGCAGTCGTTGGACTAGCGGGGGGGAGACCCAGTACTTC
CDR3aa: CASSRWTSGGETQYF

abundance: NA
j_gene: TRBJ1-4
d_gene: NA
v_gene: TRBV30
CDR3nt: TGTGCAGTTTTGAGAGCAACTAATGAAAAACTGTTTTTT
CDR3aa: CAVLRATNEKLFF

abundance: NA
j_gene: TRBJ1-1
d_gene: NA
v_gene: TRBV6-5
CDR3nt: TGTGCCAGCAGTTACCTTGGGGCCACTGAAGCTTTCTTT
CDR3aa: CASSYLGATEAFF

abundance: NA
j_gene: TRBJ2-3
d_gene: TRBD2
v_gene: TRBV11-2
CDR3nt: TGTGCCAGCAGCGTTGGACTAGCGGGAGGCACGGATACGCAGTATTTT
CDR3aa: CASSVGLAGGTDTQYF

abundance: NA
j_gene: TRBJ1-6
d_gene: NA
v_gene: TRBV14
CDR3nt: TGTGCCAGCAGCCTAAATCTGGGGGCCGTTTCACCCCTCCACTTT
CDR3aa: CASSLNLGAVSPLHF

abundance: NA
j_gene: TRBJ2-1
d_gene: NA
v_gene: TRBV24-1
CDR3nt: TGTGCCACCCAGATCGGGGCCGAAGGGGGGGGCGACAATGAGCAGTTCTTC
CDR3aa: CATQIGAEGGGDNEQFF

abundance: NA
j_gene: TRBJ2-5
d_gene: TRBD2
v_gene: TRBV6-2/TRBV6-3
CDR3nt: TGTGCCAGCAGCCCCACCATTCCGACTAGCGGGGGGGTAGGGTTTGAGACCCAGTACTTC
CDR3aa: CASSPTIPTSGGVGFETQYF

abundance: NA
j_gene: TRBJ2-1
d_gene: TRBD1
v_gene: TRBV19
CDR3nt: TGTGCCAGTAGTATGCGGGACAGGGCGCAGTTCTTC
CDR3aa: CASSMRDRAQFF

abundance: once
j_gene: TRBJ2-1
d_gene: TRBD2
v_gene: TRBV2
CDR3nt: TGTGCCACGAGGCCCCAGGGTAGCGGGCCCTACAATGAGCAGTTCTTC
CDR3aa: CATRPQGSGPYNEQFF

abundance: NA
j_gene: TRBJ1-2
d_gene: NA
v_gene: TRBV28
CDR3nt: TGTGCCAGCAGTTCAGGCATGGAGGCGAATGCTCGGGGCTACACCTTC
CDR3aa: CASSSGMEANARGYTF